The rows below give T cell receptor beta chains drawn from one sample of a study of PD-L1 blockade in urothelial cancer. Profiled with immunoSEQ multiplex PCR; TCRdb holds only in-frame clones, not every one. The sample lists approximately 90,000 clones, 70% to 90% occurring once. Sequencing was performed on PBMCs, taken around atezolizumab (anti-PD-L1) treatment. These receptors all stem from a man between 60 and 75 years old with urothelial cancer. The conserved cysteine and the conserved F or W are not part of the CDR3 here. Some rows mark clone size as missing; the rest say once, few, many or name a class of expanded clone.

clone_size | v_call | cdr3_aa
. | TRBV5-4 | ASSLSSGGRSYEQY
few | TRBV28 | ASSPRRVTDTQY
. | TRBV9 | ASSVETGSGYT
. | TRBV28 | ASRTDSSPFNQPQH
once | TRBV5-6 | ASSWGAGTEAF
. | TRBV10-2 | ASLRLAGGEQF
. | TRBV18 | ASSPIVSLNEQY
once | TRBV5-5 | ASSLAPRPRGPDTQY
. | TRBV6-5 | ASSYTGTWSSYEQY
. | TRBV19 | ASTMTGGNTIY
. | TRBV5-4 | ASSTSGATNEKLF
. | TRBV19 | ASSRRLAGGTVGDEQF
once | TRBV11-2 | ASSLTGTGGDYGYT
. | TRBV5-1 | ASRPQTETTEAF
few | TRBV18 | ASSPADRSNQPQH
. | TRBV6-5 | ASSLGGVYSNQPQH
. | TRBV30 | AWGPPTAMNTEAF
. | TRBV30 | AWSRVQGGQPQH
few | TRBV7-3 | ASSLGQNTEAF
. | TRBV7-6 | ASSLGTSGTIYSYEQY
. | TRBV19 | ASSLSNTGNTIY
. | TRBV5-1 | ASGGGPKGLGLHEQY
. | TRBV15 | ATSRDWGGGAEAF
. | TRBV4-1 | ASSQDKGLAGGPETQY
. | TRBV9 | ASSVEDRGAYEQY
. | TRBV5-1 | ASSPGGLGTETQY
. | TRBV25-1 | ASSELPGDTEAF
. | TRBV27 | ASSLYRQGEQY
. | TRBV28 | ASEDTTYEQY
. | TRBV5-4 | ASSLGQGAANYGYT
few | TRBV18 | ASSRGGSYEQY
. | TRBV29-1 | SGEDRLSGNTIY
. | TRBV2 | ASSVGSWASGETGELF
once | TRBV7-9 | ASSLTGVADTQY
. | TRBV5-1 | ASSLFGTSIGNQPQH
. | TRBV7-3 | ASSSVFTSTDTQY
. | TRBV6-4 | ASSDSQGSTDTQY
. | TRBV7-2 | ASSLWREGTEAF
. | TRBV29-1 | SVVGRPLNTEAF
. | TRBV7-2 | ASSRLVSYEQY